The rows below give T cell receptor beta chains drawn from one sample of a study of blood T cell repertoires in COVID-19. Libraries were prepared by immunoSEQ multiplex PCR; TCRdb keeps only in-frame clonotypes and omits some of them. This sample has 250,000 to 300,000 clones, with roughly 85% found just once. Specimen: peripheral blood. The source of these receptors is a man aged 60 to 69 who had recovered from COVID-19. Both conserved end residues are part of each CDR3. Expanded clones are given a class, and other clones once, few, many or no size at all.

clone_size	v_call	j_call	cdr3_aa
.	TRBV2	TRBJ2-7	CASRFTGSNEQYF
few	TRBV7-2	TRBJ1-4	CASSLRQGVFEKLFF
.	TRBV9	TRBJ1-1	CASSVWLNTEAFF
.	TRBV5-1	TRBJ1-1	CASSIGTGDNGTEAFF
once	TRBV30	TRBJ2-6	CAWSSILGQGISGANVLTF
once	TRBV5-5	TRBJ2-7	CASSFVTAYEQYF
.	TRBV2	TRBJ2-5	CASSVTGLETQYF
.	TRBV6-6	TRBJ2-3	CASIKNGADTQYF
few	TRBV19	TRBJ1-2	CASRGTGNYGYTF
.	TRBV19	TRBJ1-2	CASSETGGARDGYTF
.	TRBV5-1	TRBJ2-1	CASSLEGAVHEQFF
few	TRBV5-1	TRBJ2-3	CASGSDRGPTDTQYF
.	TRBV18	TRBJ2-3	CASSPPSSTDTQYF
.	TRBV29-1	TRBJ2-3	CSAAAGQKSADTQYF
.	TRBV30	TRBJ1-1	CAWSLGRTGAEAFF
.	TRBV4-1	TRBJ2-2	CASSQGKGEGTGELFF
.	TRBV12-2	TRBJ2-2	CASRLMSDYTGELFF
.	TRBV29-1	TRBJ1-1	CSVVRGAEAFF
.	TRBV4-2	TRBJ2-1	CASSQGAGRDEQFF
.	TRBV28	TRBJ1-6	CASRRQGRNSPLHF
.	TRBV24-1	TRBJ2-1	CATSDPTRSHGEQFF
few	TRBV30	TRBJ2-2	CAWSRQGAWNTGELFF
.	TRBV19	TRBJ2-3	CASSKGAGDTQYF
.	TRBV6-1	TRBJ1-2	CASSEAPSTGYGYTF
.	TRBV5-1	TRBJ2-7	CASSLAGGREQYF
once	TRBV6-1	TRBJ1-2	CASSEQIAGRYGYTF
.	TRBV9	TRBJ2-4	CASPPGQIAKNIQYF
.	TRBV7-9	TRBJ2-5	CASSSRTLAETQYF
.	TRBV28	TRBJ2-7	CASRLSGNAHEQYF
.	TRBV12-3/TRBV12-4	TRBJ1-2	CASARTGNYGYTF
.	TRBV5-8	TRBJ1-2	CASSLSGTGTYYGYTF
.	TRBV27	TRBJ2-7	CASSLGQGIYEQYF
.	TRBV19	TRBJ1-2	CASSVTGPNYGYTF
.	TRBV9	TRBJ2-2	CASSAAGGRTGELFF
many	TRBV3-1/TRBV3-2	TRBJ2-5	CASSPAGRETQYF
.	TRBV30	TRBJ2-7	CAWSRQRGRDSEQYF
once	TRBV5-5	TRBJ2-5	CASSLRLAGLQETQYF
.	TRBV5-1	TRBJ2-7	CASSPSGVTEQYF
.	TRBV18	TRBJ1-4	CASSPRQGTTNEKLFF
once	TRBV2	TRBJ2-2	CASTLTGDPTGELFF
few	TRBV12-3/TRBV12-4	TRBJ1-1	CASTPDRNTEAFF
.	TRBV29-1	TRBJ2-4	CSVLLAKNIQYF
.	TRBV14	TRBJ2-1	CASSPRLAGGHEQFF
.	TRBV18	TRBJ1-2	CASSPDTGPLYGYTF
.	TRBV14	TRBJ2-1	CASSQTSGKNNEQFF
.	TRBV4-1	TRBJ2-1	CASSHSLRSGRINEQFF
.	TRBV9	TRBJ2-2	CASSVFDYSKASTGELFF
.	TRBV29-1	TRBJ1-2	CSVGGSGAGYGYTF
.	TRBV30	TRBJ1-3	CAWSRQGSSGNTIYF
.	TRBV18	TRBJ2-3	CASSLQGGIDTQYF
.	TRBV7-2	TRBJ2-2	CASSRQDRATGELFF
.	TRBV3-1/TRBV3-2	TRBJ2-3	CASSQGGGGGDTQYF
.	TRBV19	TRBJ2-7	CASSARTSGNYEQYF
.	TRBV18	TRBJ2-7	CASSQGTISYEQYF
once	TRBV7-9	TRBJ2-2	CASSLGQGVPTGELFF